This T cell receptor beta chain is drawn from a study of blood T cell repertoires in COVID-19. Study-wide background: COVID-19 samples from acute and convalescent phases originated in the United States, Italy and Spain. PBMCs, B-cell-depleted T cells, or T cells provided the cDNA or gDNA that made up the material.

This clone was counted a few times. Germline CDR1 reads MNHEY; CDR2 reads SVGAGI. This CDR3 contains 13 residues. Trimming removed 0 bases from V and 6 bases from J, with 6 bases in between. Original processing notes: Reference gene primers were amplified, and this amplification served to estimate nucleated cell counts. Libraries were prepared by immunoSEQ multiplex PCR; TCRdb keeps only in-frame clonotypes and omits some of them. The V and J calls and clone size come from that table; D and trimming were worked out from the DNA. The table includes about 120,000 clones, roughly 74% detected once. The sample was peripheral blood. The chain has TRBV6-5 and TRBJ1-5, with unresolved D. The sequence was collected from a man in his 60s with acute or convalescent COVID-19. The CDR3 reads CASSYSNGQPQHF. The CDR3 nucleotides read TGTGCCAGCAGTTACTCGAACGGTCAGCCCCAGCATTTT.